This T cell receptor (beta chain) originates from a study of T cells after yellow fever vaccination. As for the study in general: In the case of low-cell-number fractions, SMART-Seq v4 Ultra Low Input was used for preparation.

On this clonotype: Its target is unknown.

TCRdb reanalysed the 5' RACE reads using MiXCR and keeps one entry per CDR3 protein. Here the sample spans approximately 550,000 distinct CDR3 sequences, around 21% being singletons. Overall study results and limits: Secondary responses were weaker yet peaked faster, day 5 versus 15. A minor fraction of clonotypes spanned both CD4 and CD8 compartments. Detected again after the booster were most primary-vaccination clones, at 95% to 97% CD4 and 88% CD8.

The CDR3 is 12 amino acids. Per the germline V gene, CDR1 is MDHEN and CDR2 is SYDVKM. With 6 bases removed from V and 4 bases from J, the gap between germline ends came to 9 bases. The chain joins TRBV28 to TRBJ2-5, with D perhaps matching TRBD1 (6 bases). This receptor was obtained from a man aged 25-45 years who received the YFV17D yellow fever vaccine. The sequencing used PBMCs, collected 15 days after the yellow fever booster vaccination. The CDR3 loop is CASSRGVETQYF. In DNA, the CDR3 is TGTGCCAGCAGCAGGGGTGTAGAGACCCAGTACTTC.